These 26 T cell receptor beta chains were all obtained from the same sample, sequenced in a study of blood T cell repertoires in COVID-19. TCRdb's copy holds only in-frame clones and misses some; the assay was immunoSEQ multiplex PCR. The sample lists a few hundred thousand clones, 86% occurring once. Sequenced: PBMCs or T cells enriched from blood (not recorded which). These TCRs come from a man in his forties who had recovered from COVID-19.

This chain uses TRBV3-1 (or the pseudogene TRBV3-2) with TRBJ2-5; perhaps TRBD2 as D (6 bases). The CDR3 sequence is 14 residues long. V shed 0 bases and J shed 5 bases, with 10 bases lying between them. The V gene's germline CDR1 is LGHDT and CDR2 YNNKEL (reference sequence). The CDR3 bases are TGTGCCAGCAGCCAAGATTTTGGGGGGGAGACCCAGTACTTC. Protein product: CASSQDFGGETQYF.

This clone is a singleton in its sample. V usage is TRBV19 and J usage is TRBJ2-7; 9 nucleotides line up with TRBD2. Germline trimming cut 1 base from V and 3 bases from J; bases unmatched to any gene: 7. CDR1 and CDR2 from the germline V gene are LNHDA and SQIVND (reference sequence). The CDR3 has 16 amino acids. CDR3 residues: CASSIVTAGGFYEQYF. CDR3 DNA sequence: TGTGCCAGTAGTATAGTTACAGCGGGGGGCTTCTACGAGCAGTACTTC. The full variable domain, in which reference TRBV19 and TRBJ2-7 provide the parts outside the CDR3, is DGGITQSPKYLFRKEGQNVTLSCEQNLNHDAMYWYRQDPGQGLRLIYYSQIVNDFQKGDIAEGYSVSREKKESFPLTVTSAQKNPTAFYLCASSIVTAGGFYEQYFGPGTRLTVT.

The chain uses TRBV30 and TRBJ2-2; 9 bases line up with TRBD1. V shed 0 bases, J shed 8 bases, and the junction held 13 bases outside the gene matches. CDR3 length: 17 amino acids. Germline CDR1 reads GTSNPN; CDR2 reads SVGIG (reference sequence). As DNA, the CDR3 is TGTGCCTGGAGTGTACACCCCCGGACAGGGGTTGGAGGGGAGCTGTTTTTT. This codes for CAWSVHPRTGVGGELFF.

A word on this clone: Other DNA sequences within the sample encode an identical CDR3. The V and J genes are TRBV7-2 and TRBJ1-2; TRBD1 aligns across 11 bases. The trim removed 1 base at V and 2 bases at J, leaving 3 bases unmatched. From germline, CDR1 is SGHTA and CDR2 FQGNSA. The CDR3 is 16 residues long. This CDR3 reads CASSLVRDRGNYGYTF. CDR3 coding DNA: TGTGCCAGCAGCTTAGTACGGGACAGGGGGAACTATGGCTACACCTTC.

In its sample, this clone was seen a few times. This rearrangement joins TRBV29-1 to TRBJ2-7; no definite D call. The V and J ends lost 6 bases and 4 bases respectively, with 7 bases between them. The CDR3 loop spans 10 amino acids. From germline, CDR1 is SQVTM and CDR2 ANQGSEA. CDR3 sequence reads: CSVVDYEQYF. CDR3 nucleotide sequence: TGCAGCGTGGTAGATTACGAGCAGTACTTC.

This clone was recorded a few times. The chain recombines TRBV28 with TRBJ2-1; 10 nucleotides line up with TRBD2. Germline CDR1 is MDHEN and CDR2 is SYDVKM. V lost 2 bases to trimming and J lost 3 bases; unmatched junction nucleotides: 1. This CDR3 is built from 15 residues. In DNA form, the CDR3 reads TGTGCCAGCAGTTTACTAGCGGGAGACTACAATGAGCAGTTCTTC. This encodes CASSLLAGDYNEQFF.

The chain links TRBV27 to TRBJ2-1; maybe TRBD1 (6 bases). V was pared by 3 bases and J by 0 bases, with 9 bases between. From germline, CDR1 is MNHEY and CDR2 SMNVEV (reference sequence). The CDR3 runs to 15 residues. The CDR3 here is CASSFKGGSYNEQFF. Here the CDR3 DNA reads TGTGCCAGCAGTTTTAAAGGGGGCTCCTACAATGAGCAGTTCTTC.

The chain has TRBV23-1 and TRBJ1-2, with a tentative D call TRBD1 (6 bases). TRBV23-1 belongs to the ORF category, with a function that is uncertain. The CDR3 is 19 residues long. V shed 0 bases and J shed 0 bases, with 20 bases lying between them. CDR3 sequence: CASSQSPGQYLISNYGYTF. CDR3 nucleotides: TGCGCCAGCAGTCAATCACCCGGACAGTATCTCATTTCTAACTATGGCTACACCTTC.

The chain is built from TRBV7-2 and TRBJ1-1, with D perhaps matching TRBD1 (5 bases). Trimming cost V 3 bases and J 10 bases, with 15 bases left between them. CDR3 size: 13 residues. Germline CDR1 and CDR2: SGHTA and FQGNSA. Here the CDR3 reads CASSFPVSGGAFF. CDR3 sequence (DNA): TGTGCCAGCAGCTTCCCCGTGTCGGGGGGAGCTTTCTTT.

This clone was found once. The rearrangement links TRBV12-3 or TRBV12-4 to TRBJ1-4; a weak D match, TRBD1 (6 bases). V lost 6 bases and J 9 bases, leaving 14 bases between the germline ends. This CDR3 contains 13 residues. In DNA, the CDR3 is TGTGCCAGCAGCGCCCAGGGGACACAAAAACTGTTTTTT. As protein: CASSAQGTQKLFF.

This chain links TRBV6-4 with TRBJ2-2; D is unresolved. This CDR3 region has 13 residues. Germline CDR1 reads MRHNA; CDR2 reads SNTAGT. V lost 5 bases, J lost 4 bases, and 8 bases lay in between. CDR3 in DNA: TGTGCCAGCAGTCTAGAGGTCACCGGGGAGCTGTTTTTT. Amino acid sequence: CASSLEVTGELFF.

This clone was counted a single time. The V call is TRBV30, the J call TRBJ1-2; TRBD1 matches 8 bases. V lost 4 bases to trimming and J lost 7 bases; unmatched junction nucleotides: 8. CDR1 GTSNPN and CDR2 SVGIG come from the germline V gene (reference sequence). This CDR3 spans 13 amino acids. The chain's CDR3 is CAWKAGGNGGYTF. The CDR3 DNA reads as TGTGCCTGGAAGGCAGGGGGCAACGGTGGCTACACCTTC.

The V gene is TRBV6-4, the J gene TRBJ2-7; TRBD2 agrees at 13 bases. The germline V gene encodes CDR1 MRHNA and CDR2 SNTAGT. The CDR3 totals 15 residues. V lost 5 bases, J lost 6 bases, and 7 bases stayed unmatched. The chain's CDR3 is CASSLFGLAGAEQYF. CDR3 nucleotide sequence: TGTGCCAGCAGTCTCTTCGGACTAGCGGGAGCCGAGCAGTACTTC.

With respect to this clone: One end of the junction is discordant with germline, which a read error may explain. The chain is built from TRBV19 and TRBJ1-1; a possible D gene is TRBD1 (5 bases). CDR3 size: 13 residues. In germline, CDR1 is LNHDA, CDR2 SQIVND (reference sequence). DNA of the CDR3: TGTGCCAGTAGTCTAGACAGGAACACTGAAGCTTTCTTT. Its translation is CASSLDRNTEAFF.

This clone has a handful of counts. DNA for the CDR3: TGTGCCAGCAGCTTATCCGGGTGGTCAGCGGGAGCCGGAGAGCAGTACTTC. It translates to CASSLSGWSAGAGEQYF. The rearrangement links TRBV7-9 to TRBJ2-7, with 8 bases fitting TRBD2. J gave up 7 bases and V 2 bases, and 16 bases lay outside the gene matches. The CDR3 extends over 17 amino acids. The germline gives CDR1 SEHNR, CDR2 FQNEAQ (reference sequence).

The chain uses TRBV28 and TRBJ1-1, with unresolved D. The CDR3 is 13 amino acids. V dropped 3 bases and J dropped 0 bases, with 5 bases sitting between them. Germline CDR1 MDHEN, CDR2 SYDVKM. CDR3 loop: CASSFAVNTEAFF. Here the CDR3 DNA reads TGTGCCAGCAGTTTTGCAGTGAACACTGAAGCTTTCTTT.

The rearrangement joins TRBV11-2 to TRBJ2-7, with a tentative D call TRBD1 (6 bases). This CDR3 has 15 residues. V was clipped by 1 base and J by 3 bases, with 13 bases between them. Germline V CDR1 and CDR2: SGHAT, FQNNGV. The CDR3 loop is CASSLAQGFLYEQYF. The CDR3 coding sequence is TGTGCCAGCAGCTTAGCGCAGGGGTTCCTCTACGAGCAGTACTTC. Complete variable domain (other parts from reference TRBV11-2 and TRBJ2-7): EAGVAQSPRYKIIEKRQSVAFWCNPISGHATLYWYQQILGQGPKLLIQFQNNGVVDDSQLPKDRFSAERLKGVDSTLKIQPAKLEDSAVYLCASSLAQGFLYEQYFGPGTRLTVT.

This clone was counted between two and nine times. The chain couples TRBV30 to TRBJ2-7; no clear D gene. Germline-derived CDR1 and CDR2 are GTSNPN and SVGIG (reference sequence). Trimming left V 1 base short and J 1 base short, with 14 bases between. The CDR3 has 15 amino acids. The CDR3 bases are TGTGCCTGGAGTGCCGGCCTTGGGCAGTCCTACGAGCAGTACTTC. Protein: CAWSAGLGQSYEQYF.

V gene TRBV7-9 combines with J gene TRBJ2-7; D call uncertain. CDR1 is SEHNR and CDR2 is FQNEAQ in the germline V gene (reference sequence). Trimming left V 6 bases short and J 8 bases short, with 5 bases between. CDR3 length equals 9 residues. DNA of the CDR3: TGTGCCAGCAGGCGTCAGCAGTACTTC. This sequence encodes CASRRQQYF. Filled out from reference TRBV7-9 and TRBJ2-7, the complete variable domain reads DTGVSQNPRHKITKRGQNVTFRCDPISEHNRLYWYRQTLGQGPEFLTYFQNEAQLEKSRLLSDRFSAERPKGSFSTLEIQRTEQGDSAMYLCASRRQQYFGPGTRLTVT.

This chain joins TRBV5-6 and TRBJ1-2; weak D call: TRBD1 (5 bases). This CDR3 is 14 amino acids long. The germline V and J ends were trimmed by 0 bases and 4 bases, with 10 bases remaining between them. The germline CDR1 and CDR2 sequences are SGHDT and YYEEEE. The CDR3 reads CASSLARVGYGYTF. The CDR3 DNA reads as TGTGCCAGCAGCTTGGCCAGGGTAGGCTATGGCTACACCTTC.

Only one count was recorded for this clone. V is TRBV9 and J is TRBJ2-4; 12 bases align to TRBD1. CDR1 is SGDLS and CDR2 is YYNGEE in the germline V gene. After removal of 3 bases from V and 2 bases from J, the junction contained 6 bases not matched to a gene. CDR3 length equals 17 residues. CDR3 DNA sequence: TGTGCCAGCAGCGAACGTGGGACAGGGGGCACCAAAAACATTCAGTACTTC. Residues: CASSERGTGGTKNIQYF.

The genes are TRBV5-1 and TRBJ2-7; 13 positions agree with TRBD2. Germline lookup yields CDR1 SGHRS and CDR2 YFSETQ. Trimming took 4 bases from V and 6 from J; bases not matched to a gene: 4. The CDR3 spans 14 residues. CDR3 in amino acids: CASSTTSGGFEQYF. Written as DNA, the CDR3 is TGCGCCAGCAGCACGACTAGCGGGGGGTTCGAGCAGTACTTC. Based on the CDR3 plus reference TRBV5-1 and TRBJ2-7, the full variable domain is KAGVTQTPRYLIKTRGQQVTLSCSPISGHRSVSWYQQTPGQGLQFLFEYFSETQRNKGNFPGRFSGRQFSNSRSEMNVSTLELGDSALYLCASSTTSGGFEQYFGPGTRLTVT.

In its sample, this clone was seen once. The chain is built from TRBV6-6 and TRBJ1-3; no reliable D call. The length of the CDR3 is 14 residues. Germline assignment: CDR1 MNHNY and CDR2 SVGAGI (reference sequence). The ends were cut back, 2 bases at V and 4 bases at J, with 9 bases in the middle. The CDR3 here is CASSYEGAGNTIYF. The CDR3 DNA is TGTGCCAGCAGTTACGAGGGCGCCGGAAACACCATATATTTT.

The chain combines TRBV5-1 with TRBJ1-5, with TRBD1 as a possible D gene (6 bases). Trimming left V 0 bases short and J 0 bases short, with 13 bases between. The germline gives CDR1 SGHRS, CDR2 YFSETQ. This CDR3 has 17 amino acids. The CDR3 region is CASSLVAGASSNQPQHF. As DNA, the CDR3 is TGCGCCAGCAGCTTGGTGGCAGGGGCATCTAGCAATCAGCCCCAGCATTTT.

Only a few counts were recorded for this clone. The rearrangement joins TRBV6-5 to TRBJ2-2; no reliable D call. Germline V gene lookup returns CDR1 MNHEY and CDR2 SVGAGI. This CDR3 is built from 13 residues. V was trimmed by 6 bases and J by 5 bases, leaving 10 bases between them. This CDR3 is CASRAQLTGELFF. DNA for the CDR3: TGTGCCAGCAGAGCCCAATTGACCGGGGAGCTGTTTTTT.

The V call is TRBV19, the J call TRBJ2-5, with 8 bases identical to TRBD2. The CDR3 length is 16 residues. V shed 3 bases and J 1 base; nucleotides not matched to a gene: 7. Germline CDR1 LNHDA, CDR2 SQIVND (reference sequence). In DNA, the CDR3 is TGTGCCAGTAGTATCGTGGCGGGGGGTTTCCAAGAGACCCAGTACTTC. Translation gives CASSIVAGGFQETQYF.